This entry features one T cell receptor beta chain sequence. The data originate from a study of T cell changes during pregnancy in multiple sclerosis. The repertoire was sequenced with immunoSEQ multiplex PCR; TCRdb's copy has only in-frame clones and lacks some. The data show approximately 34,000 clones, 92% seen once. The CDR3 contains 15 residues. Germline trimming cut 2 bases from V and 11 bases from J; bases unmatched to any gene: 11. CDR1 and CDR2 from the germline V gene are SGHRS and YFSETQ. The TCR was taken from a female donor with multiple sclerosis, enrolled in a pregnancy study. V gene TRBV5-1 combines with J gene TRBJ1-4, with 8 nucleotides matching TRBD1. The sample was CD4+ T cells from peripheral blood mononuclear cells, taken after pregnancy. This chain's CDR3 is CASSFAGTGRLKLFF. CDR3 nucleotide sequence: TGCGCCAGCAGCTTCGCCGGGACAGGCCGTTTGAAACTGTTTTTT.